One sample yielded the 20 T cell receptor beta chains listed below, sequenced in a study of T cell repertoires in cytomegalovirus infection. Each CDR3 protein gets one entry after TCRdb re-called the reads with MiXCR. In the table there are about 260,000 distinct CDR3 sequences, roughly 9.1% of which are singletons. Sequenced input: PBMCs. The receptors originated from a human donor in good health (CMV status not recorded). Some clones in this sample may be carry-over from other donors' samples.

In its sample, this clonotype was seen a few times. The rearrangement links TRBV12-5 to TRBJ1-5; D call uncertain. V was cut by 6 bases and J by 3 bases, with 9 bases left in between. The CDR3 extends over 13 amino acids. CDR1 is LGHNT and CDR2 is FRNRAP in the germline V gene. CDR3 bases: TGTGCTAGTGGCCCTCGGGACAATCAGCCCCAGCATTTT. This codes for CASGPRDNQPQHF.

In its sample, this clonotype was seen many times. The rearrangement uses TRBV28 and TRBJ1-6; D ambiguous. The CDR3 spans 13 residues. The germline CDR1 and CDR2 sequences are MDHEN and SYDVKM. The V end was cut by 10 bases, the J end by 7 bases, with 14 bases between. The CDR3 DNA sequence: TGTGCCACAATAGGGAGGTTGAATTCACCCCTCCACTTT. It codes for CATIGRLNSPLHF.

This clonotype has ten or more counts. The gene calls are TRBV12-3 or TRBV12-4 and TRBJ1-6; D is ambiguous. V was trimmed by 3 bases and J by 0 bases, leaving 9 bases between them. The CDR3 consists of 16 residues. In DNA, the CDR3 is TGTGCCAGCAGTTTCCTAGGTAGCTCCTATAATTCACCCCTCCACTTT. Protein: CASSFLGSSYNSPLHF.

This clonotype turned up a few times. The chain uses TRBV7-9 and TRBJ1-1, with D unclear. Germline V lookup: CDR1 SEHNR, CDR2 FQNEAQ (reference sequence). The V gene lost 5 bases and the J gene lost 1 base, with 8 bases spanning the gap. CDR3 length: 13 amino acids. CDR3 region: CASSRDANTEAFF. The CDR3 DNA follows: TGTGCCAGCAGCCGAGACGCGAACACTGAAGCTTTCTTT.

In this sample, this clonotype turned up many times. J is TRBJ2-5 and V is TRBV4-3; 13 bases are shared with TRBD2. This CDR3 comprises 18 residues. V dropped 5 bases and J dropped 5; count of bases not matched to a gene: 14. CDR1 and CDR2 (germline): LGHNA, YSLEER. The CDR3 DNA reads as TGCGCCAGCAGCACCCGAAGGACTAGCGGGGGATATTGGGAGACCCAGTACTTC. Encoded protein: CASSTRRTSGGYWETQYF.

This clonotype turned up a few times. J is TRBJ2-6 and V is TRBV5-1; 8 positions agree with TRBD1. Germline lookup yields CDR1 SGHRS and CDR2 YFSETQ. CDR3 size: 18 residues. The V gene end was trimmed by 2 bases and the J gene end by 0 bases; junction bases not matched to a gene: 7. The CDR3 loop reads CASSFRGQVLSGANVLTF. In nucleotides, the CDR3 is TGCGCCAGCAGCTTTAGGGGACAGGTACTCTCTGGGGCCAACGTCCTGACTTTC.

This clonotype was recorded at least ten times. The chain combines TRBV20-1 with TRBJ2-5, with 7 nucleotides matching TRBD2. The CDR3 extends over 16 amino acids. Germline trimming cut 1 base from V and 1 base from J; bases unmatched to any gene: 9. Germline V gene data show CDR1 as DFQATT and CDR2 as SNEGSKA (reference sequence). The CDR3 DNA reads TGCAGTGCTAGAGGCGTTAGCGGGCCCACCCAAGAGACCCAGTACTTC. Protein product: CSARGVSGPTQETQYF.

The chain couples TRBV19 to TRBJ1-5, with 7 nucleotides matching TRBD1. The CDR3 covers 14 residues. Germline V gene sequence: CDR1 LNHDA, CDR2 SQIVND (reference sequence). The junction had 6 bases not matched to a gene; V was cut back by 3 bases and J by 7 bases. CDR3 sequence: CASSMPRGIQPQHF. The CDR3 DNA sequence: TGTGCCAGTAGTATGCCCAGGGGGATCCAGCCCCAGCATTTT.

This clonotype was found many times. For the CDR3, the DNA is TGTGCCAGCAGTCCGGGGACTTCCGGAAACACCATATATTTT. As protein: CASSPGTSGNTIYF. The chain couples TRBV12-3 or TRBV12-4 to TRBJ1-3, with a tentative D call TRBD1 (5 bases). This CDR3 spans 14 amino acids. The V and J ends lost 5 bases and 4 bases respectively, with 12 bases between them.

The CDR3 loop reads CASGTEPRDTEAFF. The CDR3 nucleotides read TGTGCTAGTGGCACCGAGCCGAGGGACACTGAAGCTTTCTTT. The chain employs TRBV12-5 and TRBJ1-1; the D is unclear. Trimming pared 6 bases from V and 3 bases from J, leaving 14 bases between. CDR1 and CDR2 (germline): LGHNT, FRNRAP. CDR3 size: 14 residues.

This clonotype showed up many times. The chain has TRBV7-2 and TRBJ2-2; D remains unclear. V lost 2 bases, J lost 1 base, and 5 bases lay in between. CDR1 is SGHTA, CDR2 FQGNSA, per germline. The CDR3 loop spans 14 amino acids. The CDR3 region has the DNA TGTGCCAGCAGCTTACACAGGAACACCGGGGAGCTGTTTTTT. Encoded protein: CASSLHRNTGELFF.

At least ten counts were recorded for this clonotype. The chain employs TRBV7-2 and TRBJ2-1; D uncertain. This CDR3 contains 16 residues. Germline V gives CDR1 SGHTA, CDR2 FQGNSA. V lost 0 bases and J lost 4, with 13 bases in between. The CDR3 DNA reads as TGTGCCAGCAGCTTAGCCAATCACAGACCTTACAATGAGCAGTTCTTC. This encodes CASSLANHRPYNEQFF.

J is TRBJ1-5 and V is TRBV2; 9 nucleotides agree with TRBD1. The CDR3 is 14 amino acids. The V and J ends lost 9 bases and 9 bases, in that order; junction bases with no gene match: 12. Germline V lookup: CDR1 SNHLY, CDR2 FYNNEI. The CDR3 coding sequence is TGTGCCAGTGGGGAACAGGGGGCCATACGGCCCCAGCATTTT. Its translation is CASGEQGAIRPQHF.

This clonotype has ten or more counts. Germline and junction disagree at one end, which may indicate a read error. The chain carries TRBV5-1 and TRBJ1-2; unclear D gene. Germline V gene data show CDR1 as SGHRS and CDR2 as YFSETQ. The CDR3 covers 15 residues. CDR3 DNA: TGCGCCAGCAGCTACGGGCCCGGAGCTAACTCTGGCTACACCTTC. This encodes CASSYGPGANSGYTF. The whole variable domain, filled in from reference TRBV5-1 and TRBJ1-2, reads KAGVTQTPRYLIKTRGQQVTLSCSPISGHRSVSWYQQTPGQGLQFLFEYFSETQRNKGNFPGRFSGRQFSNSRSEMNVSTLELGDSALYLCASSYGPGANSGYTFGSGTRLTVV.

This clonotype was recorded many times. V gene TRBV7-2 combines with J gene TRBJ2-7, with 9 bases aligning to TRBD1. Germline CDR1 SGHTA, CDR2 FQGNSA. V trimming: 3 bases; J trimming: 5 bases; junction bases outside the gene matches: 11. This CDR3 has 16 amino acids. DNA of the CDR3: TGTGCCAGCAGCTTCCCACTCTTGGACAGGGGCGACGAGCAGTACTTC. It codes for CASSFPLLDRGDEQYF.

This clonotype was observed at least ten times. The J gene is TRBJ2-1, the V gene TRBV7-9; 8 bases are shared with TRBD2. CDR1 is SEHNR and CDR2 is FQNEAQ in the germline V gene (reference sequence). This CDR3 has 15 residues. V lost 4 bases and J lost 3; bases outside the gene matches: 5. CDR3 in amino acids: CASSSGTSLYNEQFF. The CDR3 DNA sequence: TGTGCCAGCAGCTCCGGGACTAGTCTCTACAATGAGCAGTTCTTC.

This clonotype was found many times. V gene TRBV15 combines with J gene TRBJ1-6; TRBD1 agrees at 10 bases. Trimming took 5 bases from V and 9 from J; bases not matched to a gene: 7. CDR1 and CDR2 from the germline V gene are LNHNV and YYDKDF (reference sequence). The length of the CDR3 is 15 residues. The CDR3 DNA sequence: TGTGCCACCAGCGCCTCCGGGACAGGGGCTTCACCCCTCCACTTT. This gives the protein CATSASGTGASPLHF.

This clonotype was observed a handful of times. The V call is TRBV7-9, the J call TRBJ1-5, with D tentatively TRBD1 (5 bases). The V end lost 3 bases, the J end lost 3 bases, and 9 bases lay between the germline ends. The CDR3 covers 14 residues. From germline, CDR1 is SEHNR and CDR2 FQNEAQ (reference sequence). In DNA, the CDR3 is TGTGCCAGCAGCTTTGGAGGGGTCAATCAGCCCCAGCATTTT. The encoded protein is CASSFGGVNQPQHF. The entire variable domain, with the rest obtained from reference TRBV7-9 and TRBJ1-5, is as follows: DTGVSQNPRHKITKRGQNVTFRCDPISEHNRLYWYRQTLGQGPEFLTYFQNEAQLEKSRLLSDRFSAERPKGSFSTLEIQRTEQGDSAMYLCASSFGGVNQPQHFGDGTRLSIL.

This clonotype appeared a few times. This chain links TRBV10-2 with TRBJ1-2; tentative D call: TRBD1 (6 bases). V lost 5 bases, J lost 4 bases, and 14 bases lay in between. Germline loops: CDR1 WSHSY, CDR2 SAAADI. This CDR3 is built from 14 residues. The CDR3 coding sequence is TGCGCCAGCAGTTTTTCTCAGGGGATCTATGGCTACACCTTC. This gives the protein CASSFSQGIYGYTF.

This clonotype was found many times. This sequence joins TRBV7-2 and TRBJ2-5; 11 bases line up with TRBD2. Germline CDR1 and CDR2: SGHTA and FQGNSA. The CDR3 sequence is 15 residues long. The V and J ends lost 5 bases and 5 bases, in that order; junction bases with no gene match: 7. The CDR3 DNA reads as TGTGCCAGCAGCGCGACTAGCGGGGTGTCCGAGACCCAGTACTTC. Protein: CASSATSGVSETQYF.